This is a list of T cell receptor beta chains from one sample in a study of control samples from healthy donors and cancer patients. Assay used: immunoSEQ multiplex PCR; TCRdb lists only in-frame clones, some missing. The table includes about 130,000 clones, approximately 90% detected once. Sequenced input: blood. These receptors all come from a man in his forties or fifties in good health. The CDR3 runs from the conserved cysteine through the conserved F or W. A D gene is named only where the DNA matches it firmly. Size values are once, few and many counts, or a class for expanded clones, and some rows have none.

V	J	D	size	CDR3	DNA
TRBV12-5	TRBJ1-4	.	once	CASGLVLDRGSEKLFF	TGTGCTAGTGGTTTGGTATTGGACAGAGGGAGCGAAAAACTGTTTTTT
TRBV18	TRBJ2-1	.	.	CASSRGGQNNEQFF	TGTGCCAGCTCACGAGGGGGGCAGAACAATGAGCAGTTCTTC
TRBV28	TRBJ1-1	TRBD1	.	CASKTGGRDTEAFF	TGTGCCAGCAAAACAGGGGGCCGGGACACTGAAGCTTTCTTT
TRBV11-2	TRBJ1-6	.	few	CASSPQRVGQRGYNSPLHF	TGTGCCAGCAGCCCCCAGAGGGTGGGACAACGAGGCTATAATTCACCCCTCCACTTT
TRBV4-1	TRBJ1-2	.	.	CASSQERGGGYGYTF	TGCGCCAGCAGCCAAGAGAGAGGGGGGGGATATGGCTACACCTTC
TRBV28	TRBJ2-1	TRBD2	.	CASSLPSGGPYNEQFF	TGTGCCAGCAGTTTACCTAGCGGGGGACCATACAATGAGCAGTTCTTC
TRBV30	TRBJ1-4	.	.	CAWSGGIEKLFF	TGTGCCTGGAGTGGGGGGATTGAAAAACTGTTTTTT
TRBV30	TRBJ1-2	.	few	CAWSQYRRNYGYTF	TGTGCCTGGAGCCAATACAGGAGAAACTATGGCTACACCTTC
TRBV28	TRBJ2-5	.	once	CASRPMGSQETQYF	TGTGCCAGCAGACCCATGGGATCACAAGAGACCCAGTACTTC
TRBV9	TRBJ2-1	TRBD1	.	CASSLRPGQGVEGEQFF	TGTGCCAGCAGCTTACGGCCGGGACAGGGGGTTGAGGGTGAGCAGTTCTTC
TRBV5-4	TRBJ1-1	TRBD1	.	CASSSGQIMNTEAFF	TGTGCCAGCAGCTCGGGACAGATCATGAACACTGAAGCTTTCTTT
TRBV6-2/TRBV6-3	TRBJ2-5	.	.	CASSYQQVQETQYF	TGTGCCAGCAGTTACCAACAGGTTCAAGAGACCCAGTACTTC
TRBV7-2	TRBJ1-2	.	.	CASSLGQLIGYTF	TGTGCCAGCAGCTTAGGACAACTGATTGGCTACACCTTC
TRBV27	TRBJ1-6	TRBD1	.	CASSPQGGLYNSPLHF	TGTGCCAGCAGTCCACAGGGGGGGCTCTATAATTCACCCCTCCACTTT
TRBV3-1/TRBV3-2	TRBJ1-4	.	.	CASSQAGKLFF	TGTGCCAGCAGCCAAGCGGGAAAACTGTTTTTT
TRBV18	TRBJ2-2	TRBD1	.	CASSQQGSGELFF	TGTGCCAGCTCACAACAGGGGTCCGGGGAGCTGTTTTTT
TRBV2	TRBJ1-2	TRBD1	.	CASRGLQGARGYTF	TGTGCCAGCAGGGGATTACAGGGGGCGCGGGGCTACACCTTC
TRBV28	TRBJ2-1	.	.	CASSVGYNEQFF	TGTGCCAGCAGTGTAGGTTACAATGAGCAGTTCTTC
TRBV30	TRBJ2-7	.	.	CAAGRDSYEQYF	TGTGCCGCTGGACGGGACTCCTACGAGCAGTACTTC
TRBV7-9	TRBJ1-1	.	.	CASSSPRQLEAFF	TGTGCCAGCAGCTCACCCCGACAGCTTGAAGCTTTCTTT
TRBV3-1/TRBV3-2	TRBJ2-2	TRBD2	.	CASSNSGGATGELFF	TGTGCCAGCAGCAATAGCGGGGGGGCGACCGGGGAGCTGTTTTTT
TRBV25-1	TRBJ2-1	.	.	CASSPRQPMYNEQFF	TGTGCCAGCAGTCCCCGACAGCCCATGTACAATGAGCAGTTCTTC
TRBV2	TRBJ2-2	TRBD1	.	CASSGRLTGGTGELFF	TGTGCCAGCAGTGGACGGTTAACAGGGGGCACCGGGGAGCTGTTTTTT
TRBV27	TRBJ1-4	.	few	CASSSIISTGLNEKLFF	TGTGCCAGCAGTTCCATCATCTCGACAGGCCTTAATGAAAAACTGTTTTTT
TRBV4-1	TRBJ1-2	.	.	CASSQGEQGGRYYGYTF	TGCGCCAGCAGCCAAGGGGAACAGGGAGGTCGTTACTATGGCTACACCTTC
TRBV10-3	TRBJ2-1	TRBD1	.	CAIKGQGSYNEQFF	TGTGCCATCAAGGGACAGGGTTCCTACAATGAGCAGTTCTTC
TRBV10-2	TRBJ1-5	.	.	CASSETGDQPQHF	TGCGCCAGCAGTGAGACGGGGGATCAGCCCCAGCATTTT
TRBV6-5	TRBJ2-2	.	.	CASSYSLGAGGELFF	TGTGCCAGCAGTTACTCGTTGGGGGCGGGCGGGGAGCTGTTTTTT
TRBV6-6	TRBJ1-2	.	.	CASTTTLTANYGYTF	TGTGCCAGCACAACCACCCTGACAGCCAACTATGGCTACACCTTC
TRBV4-1	TRBJ1-6	.	.	CASSQGQTSYNSPLHF	TGCGCCAGCAGCCAAGGACAGACCTCCTATAATTCACCCCTCCACTTT
TRBV6-1	TRBJ1-3	.	.	CASSALWGAAGVAGNTIYF	TGTGCCAGCAGTGCCCTCTGGGGAGCCGCGGGGGTAGCTGGAAACACCATATATTTT
TRBV11-3	TRBJ2-7	TRBD2	.	CASSRLNSGGKYEQYF	TGTGCCAGCAGCCGATTAAATAGCGGGGGGAAATACGAGCAGTACTTC
TRBV5-1	TRBJ2-2	TRBD2	.	CASNLPSAGGPQTGELFF	TGCGCCAGCAACCTACCTTCAGCGGGGGGGCCGCAAACCGGGGAGCTGTTTTTT
TRBV27	TRBJ1-2	.	.	CASSFSGIYGYTF	TGTGCCAGCAGTTTTTCAGGGATCTATGGCTACACCTTC
TRBV4-1	TRBJ2-2	.	.	CASSQELLVGSTGELFF	TGCGCCAGCAGCCAAGAACTTTTGGTTGGGAGCACCGGGGAGCTGTTTTTT
TRBV28	TRBJ1-5	.	.	CASSLRTWDQPQHF	TGTGCCAGCAGTTTACGGACATGGGATCAGCCCCAGCATTTT
TRBV14	TRBJ2-5	TRBD2	.	CASSGGFQETQYF	TGTGCCAGCTCCGGGGGGTTCCAAGAGACCCAGTACTTC